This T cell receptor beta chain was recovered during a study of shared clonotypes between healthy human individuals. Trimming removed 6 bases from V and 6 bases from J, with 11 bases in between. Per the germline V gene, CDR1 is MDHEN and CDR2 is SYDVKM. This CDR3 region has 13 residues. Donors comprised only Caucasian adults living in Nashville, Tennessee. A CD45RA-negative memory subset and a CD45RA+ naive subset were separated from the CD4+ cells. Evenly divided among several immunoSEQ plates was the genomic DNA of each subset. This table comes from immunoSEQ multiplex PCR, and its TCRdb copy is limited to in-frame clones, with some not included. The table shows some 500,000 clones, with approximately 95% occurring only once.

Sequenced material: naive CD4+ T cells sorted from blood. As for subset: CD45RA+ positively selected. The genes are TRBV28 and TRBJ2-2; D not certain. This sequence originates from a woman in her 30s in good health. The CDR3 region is CASSAPPPGELFF. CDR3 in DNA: TGTGCCAGCAGCGCCCCCCCACCCGGGGAGCTGTTTTTT. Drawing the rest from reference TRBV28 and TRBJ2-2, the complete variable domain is DVKVTQSSRYLVKRTGEKVFLECVQDMDHENMFWYRQDPGLGLRLIYFSYDVKMKEKGDIPEGYSVSREKKERFSLILESASTNQTSMYLCASSAPPPGELFFGEGSRLTVL.